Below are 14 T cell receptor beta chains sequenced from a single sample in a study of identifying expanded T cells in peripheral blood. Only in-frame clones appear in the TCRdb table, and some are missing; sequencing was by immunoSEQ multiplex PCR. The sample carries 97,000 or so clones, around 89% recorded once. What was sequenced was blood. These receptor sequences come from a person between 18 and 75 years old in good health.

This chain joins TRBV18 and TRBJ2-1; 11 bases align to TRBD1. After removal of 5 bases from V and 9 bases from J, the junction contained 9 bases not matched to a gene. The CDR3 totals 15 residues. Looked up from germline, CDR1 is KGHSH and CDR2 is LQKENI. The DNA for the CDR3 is TGTGCCAGCTCATCGCCCGTGGACAGGGGGCTTGAGCAGTTCTTC. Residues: CASSSPVDRGLEQFF.

The CDR3 region is CASSHQRTDLYGYTF. The CDR3 nucleotides are TGTGCCAGCAGCCACCAAAGGACTGATTTATATGGCTACACCTTC. The chain uses TRBV6-5 and TRBJ1-2; D remains ambiguous. The CDR3 has 15 amino acids. Germline CDR1 and CDR2: MNHEY and SVGAGI. V gave up 6 bases and J gave up 5 bases, with 19 bases separating them.

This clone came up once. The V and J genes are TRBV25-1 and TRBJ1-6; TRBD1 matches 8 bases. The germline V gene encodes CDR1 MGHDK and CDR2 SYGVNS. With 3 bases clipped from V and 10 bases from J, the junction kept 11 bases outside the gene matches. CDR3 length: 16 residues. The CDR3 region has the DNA TGTGCCAGCAGTGACCCGGAACAGGGGGTGAGATCACCCCTCCACTTT. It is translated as CASSDPEQGVRSPLHF. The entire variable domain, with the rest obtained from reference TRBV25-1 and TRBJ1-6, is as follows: EADIYQTPRYLVIGTGKKITLECSQTMGHDKMYWYQQDPGMELHLIHYSYGVNSTEKGDLSSESTVSRIRTEHFPLTLESARPSHTSQYLCASSDPEQGVRSPLHFGNGTRLTVT.

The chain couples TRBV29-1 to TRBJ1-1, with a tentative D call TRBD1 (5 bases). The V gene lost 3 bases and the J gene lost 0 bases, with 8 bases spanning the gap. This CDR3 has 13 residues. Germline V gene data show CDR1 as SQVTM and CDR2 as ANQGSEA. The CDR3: CSVEKGVNTEAFF. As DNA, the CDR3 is TGCAGCGTTGAGAAAGGGGTGAACACTGAAGCTTTCTTT. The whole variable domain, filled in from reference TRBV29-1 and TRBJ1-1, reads SAVISQKPSRDICQRGTSLTIQCQVDSQVTMMFWYRQQPGQSLTLIATANQGSEATYESGFVIDKFPISRPNLTFSTLTVSNMSPEDSSIYLCSVEKGVNTEAFFGQGTRLTVV.

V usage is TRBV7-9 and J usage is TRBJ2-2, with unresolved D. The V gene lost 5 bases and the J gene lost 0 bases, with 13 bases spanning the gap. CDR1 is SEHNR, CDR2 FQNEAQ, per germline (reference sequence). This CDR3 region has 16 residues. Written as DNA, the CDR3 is TGTGCCAGCAGCCCCGCTGCGGATTCGAACACCGGGGAGCTGTTTTTT. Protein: CASSPAADSNTGELFF.

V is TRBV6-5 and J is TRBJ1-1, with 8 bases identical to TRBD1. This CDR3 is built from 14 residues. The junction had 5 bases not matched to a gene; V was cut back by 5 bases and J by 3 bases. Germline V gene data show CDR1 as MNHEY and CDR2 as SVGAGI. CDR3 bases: TGTGCCAGCAGTCGGACAGGGAGTCACACTGAAGCTTTCTTT. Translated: CASSRTGSHTEAFF.

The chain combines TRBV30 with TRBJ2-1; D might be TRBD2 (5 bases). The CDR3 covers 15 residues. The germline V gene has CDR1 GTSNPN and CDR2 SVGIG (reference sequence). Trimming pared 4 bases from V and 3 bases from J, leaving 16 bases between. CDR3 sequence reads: CAWKNRESIYNEQFF. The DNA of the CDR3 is TGTGCCTGGAAAAACCGGGAATCCATCTACAATGAGCAGTTCTTC.

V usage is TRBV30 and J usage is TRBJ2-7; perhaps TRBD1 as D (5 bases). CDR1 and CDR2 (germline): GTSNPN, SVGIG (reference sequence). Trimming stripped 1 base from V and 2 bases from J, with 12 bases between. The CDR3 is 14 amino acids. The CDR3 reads CAWSADGAPYEQYF. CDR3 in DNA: TGTGCCTGGAGTGCAGATGGGGCCCCCTACGAGCAGTACTTC. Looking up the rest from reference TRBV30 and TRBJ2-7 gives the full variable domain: SQTIHQWPATLVQPVGSPLSLECTVEGTSNPNLYWYRQAAGRGLQLLFYSVGIGQISSEVPQNLSASRPQDRQFILSSKKLLLSDSGFYLCAWSADGAPYEQYFGPGTRLTVT.

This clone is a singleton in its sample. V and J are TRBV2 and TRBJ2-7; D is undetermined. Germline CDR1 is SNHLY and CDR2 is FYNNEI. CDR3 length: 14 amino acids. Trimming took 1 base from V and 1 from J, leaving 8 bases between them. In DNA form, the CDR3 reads TGTGCCAGCAGTGAAGACACTTGGTCCTACGAGCAGTACTTC. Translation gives CASSEDTWSYEQYF.

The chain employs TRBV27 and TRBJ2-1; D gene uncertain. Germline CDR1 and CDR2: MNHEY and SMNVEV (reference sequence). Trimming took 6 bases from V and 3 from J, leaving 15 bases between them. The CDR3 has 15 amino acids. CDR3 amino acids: CASRLGGLVYNEQFF. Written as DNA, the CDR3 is TGTGCCAGCAGGTTAGGTGGCCTCGTCTACAATGAGCAGTTCTTC.

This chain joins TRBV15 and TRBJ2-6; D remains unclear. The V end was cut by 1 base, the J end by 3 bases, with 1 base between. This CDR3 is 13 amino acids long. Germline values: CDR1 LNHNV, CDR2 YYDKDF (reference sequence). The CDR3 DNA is TGTGCCACCAGCAGAGGTGGGGCCAACGTCCTGACTTTC. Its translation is CATSRGGANVLTF.

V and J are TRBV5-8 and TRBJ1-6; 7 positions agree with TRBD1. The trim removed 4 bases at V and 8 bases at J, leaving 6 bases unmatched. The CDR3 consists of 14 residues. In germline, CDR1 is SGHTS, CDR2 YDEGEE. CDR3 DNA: TGTGCCAGCAGCCTCGGACAGGATGATTCACCCCTCCACTTT. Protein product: CASSLGQDDSPLHF.

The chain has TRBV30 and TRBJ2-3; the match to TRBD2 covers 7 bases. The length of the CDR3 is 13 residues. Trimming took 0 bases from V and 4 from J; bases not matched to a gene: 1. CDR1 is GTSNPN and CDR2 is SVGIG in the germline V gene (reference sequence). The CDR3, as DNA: TGTGCCTGGAGTGTACGGGGGGCAGATACGCAGTATTTT. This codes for CAWSVRGADTQYF.

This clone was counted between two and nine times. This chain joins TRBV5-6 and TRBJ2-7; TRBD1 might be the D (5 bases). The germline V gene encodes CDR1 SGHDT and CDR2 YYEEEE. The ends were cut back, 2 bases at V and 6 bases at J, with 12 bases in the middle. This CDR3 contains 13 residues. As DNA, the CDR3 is TGTGCCAGCAGCTTAAATCAGGGATCCGAGCAGTACTTC. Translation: CASSLNQGSEQYF.